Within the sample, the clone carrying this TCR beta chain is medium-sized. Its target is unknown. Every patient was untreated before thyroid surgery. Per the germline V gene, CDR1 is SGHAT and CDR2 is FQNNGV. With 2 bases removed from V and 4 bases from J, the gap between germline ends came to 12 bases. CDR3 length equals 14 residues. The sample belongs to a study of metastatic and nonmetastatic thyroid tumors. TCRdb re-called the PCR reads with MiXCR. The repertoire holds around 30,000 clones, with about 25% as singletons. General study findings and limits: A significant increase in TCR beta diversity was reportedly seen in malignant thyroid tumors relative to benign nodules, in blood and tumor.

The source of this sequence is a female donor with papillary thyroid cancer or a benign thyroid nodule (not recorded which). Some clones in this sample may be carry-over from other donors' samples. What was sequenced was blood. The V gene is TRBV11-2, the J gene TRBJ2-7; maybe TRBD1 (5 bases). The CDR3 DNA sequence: TGTGCCAGCAGCTTAAATCAGGGAACATACGAGCAGTACTTC. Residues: CASSLNQGTYEQYF.